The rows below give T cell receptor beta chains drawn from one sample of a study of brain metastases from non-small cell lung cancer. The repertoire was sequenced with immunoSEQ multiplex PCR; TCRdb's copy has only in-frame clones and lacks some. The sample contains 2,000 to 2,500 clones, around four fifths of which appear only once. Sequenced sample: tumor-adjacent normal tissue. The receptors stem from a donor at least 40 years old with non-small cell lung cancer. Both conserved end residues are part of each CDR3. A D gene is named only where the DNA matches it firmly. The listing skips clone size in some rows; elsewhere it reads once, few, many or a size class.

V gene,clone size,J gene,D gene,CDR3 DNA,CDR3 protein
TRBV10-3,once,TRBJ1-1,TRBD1,TGTGCCATCCACTCGGGACAGGGCAATTCAAGGTACACTGAAGCTTTCTTT,CAIHSGQGNSRYTEAFF
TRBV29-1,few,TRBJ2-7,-,TGCAGCGTTGAAGATGGAACAGCCCGGCAGTACTTC,CSVEDGTARQYF
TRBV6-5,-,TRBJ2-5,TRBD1,TGTGCCAGCAGTTTACAGGGGCGGAACCAAGAGATCCAGTACTTC,CASSLQGRNQEIQYF
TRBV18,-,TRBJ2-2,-,TGTGCCAGCTCACCATCATTAGCGGGGGAGCTGTTTTTT,CASSPSLAGELFF
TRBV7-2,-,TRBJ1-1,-,TGTGCCAGCAGCCCCCGGGGGGGGACTCTAATCCAAGTTGAAGCTTTCTTT,CASSPRGGTLIQVEAFF
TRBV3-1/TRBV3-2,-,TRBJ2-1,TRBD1,TGTGCCAGCAGCCAAGAAATTGGCAGGGGGCAATGGAATGAGCAGTTCTTC,CASSQEIGRGQWNEQFF
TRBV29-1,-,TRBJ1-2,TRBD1,TGCAGCGTTGAAGAGACAGGGGTCGGCTACACCTTC,CSVEETGVGYTF
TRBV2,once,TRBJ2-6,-,TGTGCCAGCAGTGTATCGGGGGTGGAGGCCAACGTCCTGACTTTC,CASSVSGVEANVLTF
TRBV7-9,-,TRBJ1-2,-,TGTGCCAGCAGTTGGGAGGAGATGAATGGCTACACCTTC,CASSWEEMNGYTF
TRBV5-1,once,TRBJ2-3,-,TGCGCCAGCAGCTCGGGGGTAGCGGATAAAGATACGCAGTATTTT,CASSSGVADKDTQYF
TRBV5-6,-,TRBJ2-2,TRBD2,TGTGCCAGCAGCTTGGAACTAGCGGGTCGGGCCGAGGAGCTGTTTTTT,CASSLELAGRAEELFF
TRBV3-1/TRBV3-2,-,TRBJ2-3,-,TGTGCCAGCAGCCAAGTTACTAGCACAGATACGCAGTATTTT,CASSQVTSTDTQYF
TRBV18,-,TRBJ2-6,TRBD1,TGTGCCAGCTGCGATAAGACAGGGGTCGGCGGGGCCAACGTCCTGACTTTC,CASCDKTGVGGANVLTF
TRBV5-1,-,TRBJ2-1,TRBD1,TGCGCCAGCTTCTTAGCCTCCGGGACAGGGGGCTACAATGAGCAGTTCTTC,CASFLASGTGGYNEQFF
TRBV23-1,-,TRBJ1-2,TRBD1,TGCGCCAGCAGTCAATCAGGAGACAGGGGTCATGGCTACACCTTC,CASSQSGDRGHGYTF
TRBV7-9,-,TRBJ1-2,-,TGTGCCAGCAGCCCGGACAAGGGCTTTACCGGCTACACCTTC,CASSPDKGFTGYTF
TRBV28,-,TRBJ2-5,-,TGTGCCAGCAGTCAGGGGGGGAGGGCCTCGGAGACCCAGTACTTC,CASSQGGRASETQYF
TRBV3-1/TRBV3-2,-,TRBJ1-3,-,TGTGCCAGCAGCCCGCCGGGAAACACCATATATTTT,CASSPPGNTIYF
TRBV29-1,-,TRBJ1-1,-,TGCAGCGTTCCCTCTGAGACAATGAACACTGAAGCTTTCTTT,CSVPSETMNTEAFF
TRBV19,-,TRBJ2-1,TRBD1,TGTGCCAGTAGGGGACAGTACAATGAGCAGTTCTTC,CASRGQYNEQFF
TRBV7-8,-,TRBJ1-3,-,TGTGCCAGCAGCGCGGGACAAGGAAACACCATATATTTT,CASSAGQGNTIYF
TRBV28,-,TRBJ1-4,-,TGTGCCAGCATTCAAACCGCGGGGGCCTACGATGAAAAACTGTTTTTT,CASIQTAGAYDEKLFF
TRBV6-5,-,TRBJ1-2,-,TGTGCCAGCACTCAGGGGTACTATGGCTACACCTTC,CASTQGYYGYTF
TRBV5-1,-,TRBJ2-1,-,TGCGCCAGCAGCATCAGGGGCTTGGATGAGCAGTTCTTC,CASSIRGLDEQFF
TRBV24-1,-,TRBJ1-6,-,TGTGCCACCAGTGATAAAGGATCACCCCTCCACTTT,CATSDKGSPLHF
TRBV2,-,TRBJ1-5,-,TGTGCCAGCAGTGTGTGGGGTCGGGAAAGCAATCAGCCCCAGCATTTT,CASSVWGRESNQPQHF
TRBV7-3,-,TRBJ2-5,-,TGTGCCAGCAGCTTAGGAAATCAAGAGACCCAGTACTTC,CASSLGNQETQYF
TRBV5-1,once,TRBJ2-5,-,TGCGCCAGCAGCTTGGAAAGTACGCAAGAGACCCAGTACTTC,CASSLESTQETQYF
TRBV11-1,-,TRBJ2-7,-,TGTGCCAGCAGCTTAGCGCACAGAGCAAACTACGAGCAGTACTTC,CASSLAHRANYEQYF
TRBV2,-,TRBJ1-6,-,TGTGCCAGCAGCATTCTCCCAGCGGAGAGTTCACCCCTCCACTTT,CASSILPAESSPLHF
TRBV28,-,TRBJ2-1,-,TGTGCCAGCAGTTTAGGAGGGCCTAGCAATGAGCAGTTCTTC,CASSLGGPSNEQFF
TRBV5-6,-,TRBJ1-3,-,TGTGCCAGCAGCCCCTCTATCTTTGGAAACACCATATATTTT,CASSPSIFGNTIYF
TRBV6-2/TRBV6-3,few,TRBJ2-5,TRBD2,TGTGCCAGCAGTCTTCTAAGTAGCAGCGGGGGGAGGGAGACCCAGTACTTC,CASSLLSSSGGRETQYF
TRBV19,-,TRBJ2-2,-,TGTGCCAGTAGTTCAGACGGGGTCGGGGAGCTGTTTTTT,CASSSDGVGELFF
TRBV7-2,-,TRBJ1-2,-,TGTGCCAGCAGCTTCAGTCGGGACGTTCAAGGCTACACCTTC,CASSFSRDVQGYTF
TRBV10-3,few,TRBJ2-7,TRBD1,TGTGCCATCAGTGACTTGACAGGGCTGGGCTCCTACGAGCAGTACTTC,CAISDLTGLGSYEQYF
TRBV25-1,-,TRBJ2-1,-,TGTGCCAGCGCCTCTTTAGGAAGTCACTATGAGCAGTTCTTC,CASASLGSHYEQFF
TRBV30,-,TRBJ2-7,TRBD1,TGTGCCTGGAACTCGGGGACAGCCTCCTACGAGCAGTACTTC,CAWNSGTASYEQYF
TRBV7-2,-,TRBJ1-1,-,TGTGCCAGCAGCTCCATACAAGGGGGTGAAACTTTCTTT,CASSSIQGGETFF
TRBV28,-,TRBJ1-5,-,TGTGCCAGCAGTCAGGGGTTTGGCAATCAGCCCCAGCATTTT,CASSQGFGNQPQHF
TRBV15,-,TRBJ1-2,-,TGTGCCACCAGCAGAGATAGGGCTGTGGGCTATACCTTC,CATSRDRAVGYTF
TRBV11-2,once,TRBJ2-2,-,TGTGCCAGCAGCTTTATGTCCCTAGTAAGAGCCGGGGAGCTGTTTTTT,CASSFMSLVRAGELFF
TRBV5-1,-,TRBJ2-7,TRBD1,TGCGCCAGCAGCTTGGAGCCGACAGGGCGGAACGAGCAGTACTTC,CASSLEPTGRNEQYF
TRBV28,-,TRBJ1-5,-,TGTGCCAGCAGTTCAACACCGAATCAGCCCCAACATTTT,CASSSTPNQPQHF
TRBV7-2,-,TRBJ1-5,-,TGTGCCAGCAGCCCCTTGATAGGGTCGGGTCAGCCCCAGCATTTT,CASSPLIGSGQPQHF